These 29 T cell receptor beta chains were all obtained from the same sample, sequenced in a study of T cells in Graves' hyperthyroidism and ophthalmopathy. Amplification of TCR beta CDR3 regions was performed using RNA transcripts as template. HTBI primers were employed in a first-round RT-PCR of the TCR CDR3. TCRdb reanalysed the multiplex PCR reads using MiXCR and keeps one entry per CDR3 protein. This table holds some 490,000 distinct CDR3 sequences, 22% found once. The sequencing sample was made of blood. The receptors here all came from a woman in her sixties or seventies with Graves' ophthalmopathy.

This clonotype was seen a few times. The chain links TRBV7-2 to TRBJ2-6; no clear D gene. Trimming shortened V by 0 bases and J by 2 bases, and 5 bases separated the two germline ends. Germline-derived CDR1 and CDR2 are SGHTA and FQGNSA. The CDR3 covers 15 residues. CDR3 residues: CASSLASTGANVLTF. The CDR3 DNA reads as TGTGCCAGCAGCTTAGCTTCCACTGGGGCCAACGTCCTGACTTTC.

CDR3 residues: CAISIDREYGYTF. For the CDR3, the DNA is TGTGCCATCAGTATCGACAGGGAGTATGGCTACACCTTC. The gene calls are TRBV10-3 and TRBJ1-2; 7 nucleotides line up with TRBD1. Trimming cost V 5 bases and J 5 bases; bases outside gene matches: 5. CDR3 size: 13 residues. Per germline, CDR1 ENHRY and CDR2 SYGVKD.

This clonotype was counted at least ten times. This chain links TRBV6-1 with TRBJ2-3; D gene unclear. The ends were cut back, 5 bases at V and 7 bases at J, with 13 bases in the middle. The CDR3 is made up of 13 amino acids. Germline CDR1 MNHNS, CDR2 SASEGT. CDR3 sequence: CASSRAPRNTQYF. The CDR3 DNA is TGTGCCAGCAGTCGCGCCCCACGCAATACGCAGTATTTT.

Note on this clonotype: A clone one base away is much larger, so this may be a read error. CDR3 residues: CASSSGGNTDTQYF. In DNA form, the CDR3 reads TGTGCCAGCAGTTCCGGGGGTAACACAGATACGCAGTATTTT. The chain joins TRBV11-3 to TRBJ2-3; D is possibly TRBD2 (6 bases). Trimming took 6 bases from V and 2 from J, leaving 12 bases between them. Per germline, CDR1 SGHNT and CDR2 YENEEA. The CDR3 length is 14 residues.

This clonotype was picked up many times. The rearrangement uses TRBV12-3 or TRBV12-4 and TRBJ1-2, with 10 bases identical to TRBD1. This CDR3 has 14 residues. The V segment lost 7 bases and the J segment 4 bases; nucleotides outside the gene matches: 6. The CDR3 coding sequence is TGTGCCAGCATCCCGGGGACAGGGGCCTATGGCTACACCTTC. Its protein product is CASIPGTGAYGYTF.

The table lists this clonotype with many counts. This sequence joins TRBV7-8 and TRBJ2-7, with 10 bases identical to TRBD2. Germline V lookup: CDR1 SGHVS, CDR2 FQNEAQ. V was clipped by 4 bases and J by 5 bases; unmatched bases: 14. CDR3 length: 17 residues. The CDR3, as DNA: TGTGCCAGCAGCTCAGAGCGGGGGGGGACTAGAATCCACGAGCAGTACTTC. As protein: CASSSERGGTRIHEQYF.

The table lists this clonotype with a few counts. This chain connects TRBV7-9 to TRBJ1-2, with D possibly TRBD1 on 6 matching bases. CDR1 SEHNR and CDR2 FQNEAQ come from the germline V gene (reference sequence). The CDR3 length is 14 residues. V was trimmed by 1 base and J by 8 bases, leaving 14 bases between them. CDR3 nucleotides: TGTGCCAGCAGCTTAGTTTCGGCAGGGGTCGGCTACACCTTC. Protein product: CASSLVSAGVGYTF.

The CDR3 DNA follows: TGTGCCAGCAGTCCCCACAGGGGCAGGGACGTAGATGGCTACACCTTC. Translating gives CASSPHRGRDVDGYTF. The J gene is TRBJ1-2, the V gene TRBV28, with 7 bases lining up with TRBD1. Looked up from germline, CDR1 is MDHEN and CDR2 is SYDVKM. CDR3 size: 16 residues. J lost 6 bases, V lost 5 bases, and 15 bases had no gene match.

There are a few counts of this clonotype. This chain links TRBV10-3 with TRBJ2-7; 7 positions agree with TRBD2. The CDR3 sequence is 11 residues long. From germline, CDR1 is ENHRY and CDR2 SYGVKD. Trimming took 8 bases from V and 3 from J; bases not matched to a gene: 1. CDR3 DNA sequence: TGTGCCATCGGGAGGGGCTACGAGCAGTACTTC. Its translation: CAIGRGYEQYF.

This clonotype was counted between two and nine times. The CDR3 here is CASSPKTGGRTEAFF. The CDR3 DNA is TGTGCCAGCTCACCGAAAACAGGGGGAAGGACTGAAGCTTTCTTT. The chain carries TRBV18 and TRBJ1-1; 8 bases are shared with TRBD1. CDR3 length equals 15 residues. CDR1 and CDR2 from the germline V gene are KGHSH and LQKENI. Germline trimming cut 3 bases from V and 5 bases from J; bases unmatched to any gene: 8.

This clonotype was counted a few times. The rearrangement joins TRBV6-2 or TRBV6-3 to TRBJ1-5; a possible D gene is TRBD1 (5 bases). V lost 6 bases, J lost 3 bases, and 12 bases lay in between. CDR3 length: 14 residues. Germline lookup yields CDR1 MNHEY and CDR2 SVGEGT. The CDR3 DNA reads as TGTGCCAGCAGCCCCGGGGGTTACAATCAGCCCCAGCATTTT. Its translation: CASSPGGYNQPQHF.

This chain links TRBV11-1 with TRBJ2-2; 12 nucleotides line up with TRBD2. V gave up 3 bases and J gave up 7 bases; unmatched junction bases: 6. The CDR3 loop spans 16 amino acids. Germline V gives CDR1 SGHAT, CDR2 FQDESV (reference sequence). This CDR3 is CASSFASGRAHGELFF. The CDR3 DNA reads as TGTGCCAGCAGCTTCGCTAGCGGGAGGGCCCACGGGGAGCTGTTTTTT.

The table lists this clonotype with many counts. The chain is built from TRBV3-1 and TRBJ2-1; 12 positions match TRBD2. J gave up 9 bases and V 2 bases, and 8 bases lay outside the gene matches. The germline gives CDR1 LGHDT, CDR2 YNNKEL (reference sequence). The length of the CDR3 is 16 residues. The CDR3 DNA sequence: TGTGCCAGCAGCCAAATCACTAGCGGGAGGCCGGGTGAGCAGTTCTTC. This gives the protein CASSQITSGRPGEQFF.

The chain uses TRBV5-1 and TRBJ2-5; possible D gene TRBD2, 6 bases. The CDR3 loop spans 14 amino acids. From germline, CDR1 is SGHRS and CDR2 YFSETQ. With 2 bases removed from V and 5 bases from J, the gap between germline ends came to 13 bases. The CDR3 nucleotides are TGCGCCAGCAGCTTCGTCCTTGGGAGGGAGACCCAGTACTTC. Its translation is CASSFVLGRETQYF.

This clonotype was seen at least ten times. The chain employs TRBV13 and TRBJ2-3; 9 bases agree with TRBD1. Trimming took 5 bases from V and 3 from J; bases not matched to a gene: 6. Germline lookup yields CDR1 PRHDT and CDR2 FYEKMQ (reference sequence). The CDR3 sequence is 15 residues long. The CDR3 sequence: CASSPRGQGTDTQYF. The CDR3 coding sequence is TGTGCCAGCAGCCCTAGGGGACAGGGAACAGATACGCAGTATTTT.

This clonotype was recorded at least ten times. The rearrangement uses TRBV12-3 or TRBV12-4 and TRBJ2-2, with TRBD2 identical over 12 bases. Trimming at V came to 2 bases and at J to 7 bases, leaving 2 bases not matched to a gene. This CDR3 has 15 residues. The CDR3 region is CASSLSGLAGGELFF. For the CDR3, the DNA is TGTGCCAGCAGTTTATCGGGACTAGCGGGCGGGGAGCTGTTTTTT.

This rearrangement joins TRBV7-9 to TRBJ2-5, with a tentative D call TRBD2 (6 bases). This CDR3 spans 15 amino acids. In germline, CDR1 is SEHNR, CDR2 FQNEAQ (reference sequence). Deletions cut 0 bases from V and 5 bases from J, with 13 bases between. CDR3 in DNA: TGTGCCAGCAGCTTAGCGCTTCAGGGAGGCGAGACCCAGTACTTC. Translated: CASSLALQGGETQYF. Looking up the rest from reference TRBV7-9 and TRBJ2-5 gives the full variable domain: DTGVSQNPRHKITKRGQNVTFRCDPISEHNRLYWYRQTLGQGPEFLTYFQNEAQLEKSRLLSDRFSAERPKGSFSTLEIQRTEQGDSAMYLCASSLALQGGETQYFGPGTRLLVL.

As DNA, the CDR3 is TGTGCCAGCAGTTTCTATCGGACTAGCGGGAGGGCAGATACGCAGTATTTT. Translation: CASSFYRTSGRADTQYF. This chain connects TRBV28 to TRBJ2-3, with 15 bases that match TRBD2. This CDR3 has 17 residues. Germline loops: CDR1 MDHEN, CDR2 SYDVKM. Trimming took 3 bases from V and 4 from J; bases not matched to a gene: 5.

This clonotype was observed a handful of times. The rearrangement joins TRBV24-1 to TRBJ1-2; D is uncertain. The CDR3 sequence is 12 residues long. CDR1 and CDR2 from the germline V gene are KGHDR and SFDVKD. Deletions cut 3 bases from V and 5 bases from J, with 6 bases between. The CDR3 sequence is CATSDGGYGYTF. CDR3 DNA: TGTGCCACCAGTGATGGAGGGTATGGCTACACCTTC.

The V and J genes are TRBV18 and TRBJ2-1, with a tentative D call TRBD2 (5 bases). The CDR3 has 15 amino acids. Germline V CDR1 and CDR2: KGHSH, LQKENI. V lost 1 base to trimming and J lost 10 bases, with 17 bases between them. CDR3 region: CASSPQFTPGGEQFF. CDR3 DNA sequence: TGTGCCAGCTCACCACAGTTCACCCCCGGAGGCGAGCAGTTCTTC.

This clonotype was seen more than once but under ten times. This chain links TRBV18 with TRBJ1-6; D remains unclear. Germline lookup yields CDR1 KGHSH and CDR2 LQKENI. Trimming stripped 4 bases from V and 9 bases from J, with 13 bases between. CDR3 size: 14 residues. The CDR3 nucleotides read TGTGCCAGCTCACTCTCCCACGACGGTTCACCCCTCCACTTT. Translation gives CASSLSHDGSPLHF.

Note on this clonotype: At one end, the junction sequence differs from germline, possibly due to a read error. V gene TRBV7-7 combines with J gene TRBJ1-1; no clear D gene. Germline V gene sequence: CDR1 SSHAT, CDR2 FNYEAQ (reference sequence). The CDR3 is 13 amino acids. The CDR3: CASSLNWNTEAFF. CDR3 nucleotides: TGTGCTAGCAGCTTAAACTGGAACACTGAAGCTTTCTTT.

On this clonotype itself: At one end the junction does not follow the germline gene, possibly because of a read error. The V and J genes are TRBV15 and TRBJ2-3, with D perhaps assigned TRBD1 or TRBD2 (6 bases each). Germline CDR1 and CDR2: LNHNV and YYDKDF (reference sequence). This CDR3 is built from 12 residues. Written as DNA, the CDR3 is TGTGCCACCACCAGAGGGGGGGATACGCAGTATTTT. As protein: CATTRGGDTQYF. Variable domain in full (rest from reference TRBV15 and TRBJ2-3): DAMVIQNPRYQVTQFGKPVTLSCSQTLNHNVMYWYQQKSSQAPKLLFHYYDKDFNNEADTPDNFQSRRPNTSFCFLDIRSPGLGDTAMYLCATTRGGDTQYFGPGTRLTVL.

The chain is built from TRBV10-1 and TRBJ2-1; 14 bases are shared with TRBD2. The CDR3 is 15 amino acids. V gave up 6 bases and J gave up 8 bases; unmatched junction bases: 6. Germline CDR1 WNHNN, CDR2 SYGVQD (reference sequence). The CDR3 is CASSDGTSGSDEQFF. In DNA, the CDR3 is TGCGCCAGCAGCGATGGGACTAGCGGGAGTGATGAGCAGTTCTTC.

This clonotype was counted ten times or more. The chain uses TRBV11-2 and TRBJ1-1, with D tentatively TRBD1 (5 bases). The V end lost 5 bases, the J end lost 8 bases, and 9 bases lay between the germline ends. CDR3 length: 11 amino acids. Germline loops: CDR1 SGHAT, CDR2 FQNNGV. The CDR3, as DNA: TGTGCCAGCAGCCCTTACAGGGAAGCTTTCTTT. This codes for CASSPYREAFF.

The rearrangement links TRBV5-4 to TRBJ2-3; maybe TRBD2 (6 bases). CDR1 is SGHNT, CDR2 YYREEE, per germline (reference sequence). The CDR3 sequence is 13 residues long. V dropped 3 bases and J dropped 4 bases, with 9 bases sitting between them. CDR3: CASSYPSADTQYF. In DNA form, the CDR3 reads TGTGCCAGCAGCTATCCTAGCGCAGATACGCAGTATTTT. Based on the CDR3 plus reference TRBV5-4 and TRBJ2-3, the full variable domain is ETGVTQSPTHLIKTRGQQVTLRCSSQSGHNTVSWYQQALGQGPQFIFQYYREEENGRGNFPPRFSGLQFPNYSSELNVNALELDDSALYLCASSYPSADTQYFGPGTRLTVL.

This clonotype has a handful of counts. The chain's CDR3 is CASSLAGLAEGNIQYF. The CDR3 bases are TGCGCCAGCAGCTTGGCCGGGCTAGCCGAAGGAAACATTCAGTACTTC. This chain joins TRBV5-1 and TRBJ2-4, with D possibly matching TRBD2 (5 bases). Germline CDR1 and CDR2: SGHRS and YFSETQ. The length of the CDR3 is 16 residues. V shed 0 bases and J shed 6 bases, with 16 bases lying between them. Full variable domain (rest looked up from reference TRBV5-1 and TRBJ2-4): KAGVTQTPRYLIKTRGQQVTLSCSPISGHRSVSWYQQTPGQGLQFLFEYFSETQRNKGNFPGRFSGRQFSNSRSEMNVSTLELGDSALYLCASSLAGLAEGNIQYFGAGTRLSVL.

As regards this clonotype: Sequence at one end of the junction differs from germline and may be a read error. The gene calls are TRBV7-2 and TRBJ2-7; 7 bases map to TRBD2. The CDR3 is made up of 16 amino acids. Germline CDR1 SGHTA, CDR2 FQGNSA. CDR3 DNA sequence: TGTGCCAGCAGCTTAGGAACTAGCGTGAGGATGGGCGAGCGGTACTTC. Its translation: CASSLGTSVRMGERYF.

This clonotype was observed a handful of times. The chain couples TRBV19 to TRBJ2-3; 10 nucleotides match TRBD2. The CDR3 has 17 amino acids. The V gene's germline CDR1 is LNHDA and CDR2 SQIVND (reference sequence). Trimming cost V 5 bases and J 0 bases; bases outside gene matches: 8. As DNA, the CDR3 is TGTGCCAGTAGTGTTTACCCAGCGGGAGGGAGCACAGATACGCAGTATTTT. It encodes CASSVYPAGGSTDTQYF.